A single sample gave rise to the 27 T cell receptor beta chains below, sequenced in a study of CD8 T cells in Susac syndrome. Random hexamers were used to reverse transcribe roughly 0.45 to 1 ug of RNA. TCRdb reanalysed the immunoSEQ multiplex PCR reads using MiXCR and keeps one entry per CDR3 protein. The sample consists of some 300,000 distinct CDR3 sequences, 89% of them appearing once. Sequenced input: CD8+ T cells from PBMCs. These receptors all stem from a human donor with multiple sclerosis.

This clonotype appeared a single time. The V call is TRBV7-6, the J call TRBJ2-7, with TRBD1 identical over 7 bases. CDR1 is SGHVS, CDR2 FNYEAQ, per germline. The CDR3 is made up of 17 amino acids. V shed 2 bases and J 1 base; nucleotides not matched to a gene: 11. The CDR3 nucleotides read TGTGCCAGCAGCTTAAGGACAGGCACAAGAACTTCCTACGAGCAGTACTTC. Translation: CASSLRTGTRTSYEQYF.

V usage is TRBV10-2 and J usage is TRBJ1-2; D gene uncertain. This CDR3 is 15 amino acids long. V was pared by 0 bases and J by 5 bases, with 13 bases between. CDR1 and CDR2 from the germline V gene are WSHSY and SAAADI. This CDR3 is CASSESGLSGYGYTF. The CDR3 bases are TGCGCCAGCAGTGAGTCTGGCCTTTCCGGGTATGGCTACACCTTC.

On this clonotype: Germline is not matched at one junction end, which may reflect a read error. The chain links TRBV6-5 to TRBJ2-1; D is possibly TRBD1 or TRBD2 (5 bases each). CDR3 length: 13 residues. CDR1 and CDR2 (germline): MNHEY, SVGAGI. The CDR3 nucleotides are TGTGCCAGCAGCAACTACGGGACCACGATGCTGGGCTTC. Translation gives CASSNYGTTMLGF.

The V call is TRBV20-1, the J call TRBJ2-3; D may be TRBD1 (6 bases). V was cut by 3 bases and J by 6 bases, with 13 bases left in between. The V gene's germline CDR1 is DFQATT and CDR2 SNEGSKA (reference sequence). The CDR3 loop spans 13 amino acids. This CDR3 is CSARARTGDTQYF. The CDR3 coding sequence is TGCAGTGCTAGGGCACGCACAGGGGATACGCAGTATTTT.

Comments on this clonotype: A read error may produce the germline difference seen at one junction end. CDR3 loop: CAITEGNNEQFF. The CDR3 region has the DNA TGTGCCATCACTGAGGGGAACAATGAGCAGTTCTTC. The V and J genes are TRBV10-3 and TRBJ2-1; D may match TRBD1 or TRBD2 (5 bases each). This CDR3 is built from 12 residues. CDR1 is ENHRY and CDR2 is SYGVKD in the germline V gene.

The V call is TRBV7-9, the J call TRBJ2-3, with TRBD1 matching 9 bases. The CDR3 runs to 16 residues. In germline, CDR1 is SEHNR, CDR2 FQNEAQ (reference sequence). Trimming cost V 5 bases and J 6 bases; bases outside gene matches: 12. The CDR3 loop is CASSPPRGQGEDTQYF. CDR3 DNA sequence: TGTGCCAGCAGCCCCCCTAGGGGACAGGGCGAGGATACGCAGTATTTT.

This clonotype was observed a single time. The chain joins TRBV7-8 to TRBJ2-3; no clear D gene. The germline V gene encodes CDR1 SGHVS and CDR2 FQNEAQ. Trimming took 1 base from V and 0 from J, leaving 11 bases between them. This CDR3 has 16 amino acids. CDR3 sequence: CASSLVITSSTDTQYF. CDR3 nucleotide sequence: TGTGCCAGCAGCTTAGTAATAACTTCTAGCACAGATACGCAGTATTTT.

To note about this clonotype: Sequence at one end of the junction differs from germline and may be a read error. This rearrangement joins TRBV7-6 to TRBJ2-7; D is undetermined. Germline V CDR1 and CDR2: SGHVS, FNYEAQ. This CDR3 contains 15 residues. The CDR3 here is CASTLEAANSYEQYF. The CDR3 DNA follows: TGTGCCAGCACCTTAGAAGCTGCCAACTCCTACGAGCAGTACTTC.

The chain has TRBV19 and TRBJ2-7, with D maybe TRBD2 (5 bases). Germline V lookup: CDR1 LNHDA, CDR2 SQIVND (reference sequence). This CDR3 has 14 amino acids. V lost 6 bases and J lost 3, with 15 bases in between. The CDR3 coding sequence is TGTGCCAGTAGCATACAGACTGACTACTACGAGCAGTACTTC. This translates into CASSIQTDYYEQYF.

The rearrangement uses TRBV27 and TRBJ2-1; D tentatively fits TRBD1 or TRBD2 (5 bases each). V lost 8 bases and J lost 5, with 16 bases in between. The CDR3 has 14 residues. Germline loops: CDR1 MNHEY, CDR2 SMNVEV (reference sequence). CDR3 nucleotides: TGTGCCAGCTGTTACGGGACCGCGAACAATGAGCAGTTCTTC. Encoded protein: CASCYGTANNEQFF.

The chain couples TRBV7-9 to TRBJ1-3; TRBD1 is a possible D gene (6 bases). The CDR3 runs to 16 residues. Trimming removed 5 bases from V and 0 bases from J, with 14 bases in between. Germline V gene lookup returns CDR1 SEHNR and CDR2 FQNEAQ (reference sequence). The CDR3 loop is CASSDYRASSGNTIYF. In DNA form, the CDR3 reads TGTGCCAGCAGCGATTACAGGGCTAGCTCTGGAAACACCATATATTTT.

CDR3 protein: CAISESLGSLLETQYF. The CDR3 coding sequence is TGTGCCATCAGTGAGTCGCTGGGAAGCTTACTTGAGACCCAGTACTTC. The gene calls are TRBV10-3 and TRBJ2-5; D gene unclear. The CDR3 consists of 16 residues. Trimming cost V 0 bases and J 5 bases, with 16 bases left between them. Germline CDR1 ENHRY, CDR2 SYGVKD.

This CDR3 is CASEGGNYGYTF. Written as DNA, the CDR3 is TGTGCCAGCGAAGGGGGCAACTATGGCTACACCTTC. V is TRBV25-1 and J is TRBJ1-2; TRBD1 matches at 7 bases. J was trimmed by 2 bases and V by 8 bases; bases with no gene match: 2. From germline, CDR1 is MGHDK and CDR2 SYGVNS. This CDR3 has 12 residues.

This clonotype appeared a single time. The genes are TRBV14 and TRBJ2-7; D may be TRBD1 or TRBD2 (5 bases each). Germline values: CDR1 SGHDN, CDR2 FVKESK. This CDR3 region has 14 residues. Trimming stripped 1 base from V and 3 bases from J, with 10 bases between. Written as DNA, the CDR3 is TGTGCCAGCAGCCAAGGGGGGAATCTCTACGAGCAGTACTTC. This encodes CASSQGGNLYEQYF.

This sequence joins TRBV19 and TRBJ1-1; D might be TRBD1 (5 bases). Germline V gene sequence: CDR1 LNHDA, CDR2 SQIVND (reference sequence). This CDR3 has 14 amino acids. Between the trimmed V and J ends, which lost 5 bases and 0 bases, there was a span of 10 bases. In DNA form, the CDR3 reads TGTGCCAGTAGTCTCGGGGCCGTGAACACTGAAGCTTTCTTT. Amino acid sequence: CASSLGAVNTEAFF.

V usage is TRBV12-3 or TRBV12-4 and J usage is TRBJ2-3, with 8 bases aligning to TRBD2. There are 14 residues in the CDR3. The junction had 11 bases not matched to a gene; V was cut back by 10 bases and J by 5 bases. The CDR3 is CATLLSGGRDTQYF. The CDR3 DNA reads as TGTGCCACCCTGCTAAGCGGGGGCCGAGATACGCAGTATTTT.

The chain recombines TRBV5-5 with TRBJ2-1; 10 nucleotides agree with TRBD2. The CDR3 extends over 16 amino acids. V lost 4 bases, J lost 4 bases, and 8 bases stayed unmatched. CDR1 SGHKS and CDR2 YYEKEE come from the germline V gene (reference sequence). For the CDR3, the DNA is TGTGCCAGCAGCCCAATTCGGACTAGCGGATACAATGAGCAGTTCTTC. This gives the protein CASSPIRTSGYNEQFF.

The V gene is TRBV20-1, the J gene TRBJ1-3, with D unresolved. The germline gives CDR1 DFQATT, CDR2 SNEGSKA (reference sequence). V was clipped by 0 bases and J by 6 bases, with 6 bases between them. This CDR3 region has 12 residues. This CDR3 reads CSAREAPNTIYF. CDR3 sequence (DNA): TGCAGTGCTAGAGAAGCCCCAAACACCATATATTTT.

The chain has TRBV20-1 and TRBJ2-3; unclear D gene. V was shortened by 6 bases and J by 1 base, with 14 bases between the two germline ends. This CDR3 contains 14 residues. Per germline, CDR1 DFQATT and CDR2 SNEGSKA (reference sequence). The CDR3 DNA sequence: TGCAGTGCAATGGAGTTCCTTCGCACAGATACGCAGTATTTT. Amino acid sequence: CSAMEFLRTDTQYF.

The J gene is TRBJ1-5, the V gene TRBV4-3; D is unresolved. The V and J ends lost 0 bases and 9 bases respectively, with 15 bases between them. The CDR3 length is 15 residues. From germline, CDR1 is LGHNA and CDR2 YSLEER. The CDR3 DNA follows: TGCGCCAGCAGCCAAGATCGGTCCAATTATTCGCCCCAGCATTTT. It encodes CASSQDRSNYSPQHF.

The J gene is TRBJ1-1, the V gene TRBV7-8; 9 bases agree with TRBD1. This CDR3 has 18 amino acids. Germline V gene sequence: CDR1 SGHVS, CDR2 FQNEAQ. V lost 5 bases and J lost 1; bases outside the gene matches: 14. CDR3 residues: CASSDIWGTGSWNTEAFF. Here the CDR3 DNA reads TGTGCCAGCAGCGACATTTGGGGGACAGGGAGTTGGAACACTGAAGCTTTCTTT.

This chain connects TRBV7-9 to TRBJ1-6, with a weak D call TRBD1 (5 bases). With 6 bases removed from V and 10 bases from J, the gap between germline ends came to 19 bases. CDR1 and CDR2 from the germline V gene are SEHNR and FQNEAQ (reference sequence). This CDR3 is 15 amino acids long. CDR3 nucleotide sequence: TGTGCCAGCAGTATGTCCCAGGAGGGGCGATCACCCCTCCACTTT. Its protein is CASSMSQEGRSPLHF.

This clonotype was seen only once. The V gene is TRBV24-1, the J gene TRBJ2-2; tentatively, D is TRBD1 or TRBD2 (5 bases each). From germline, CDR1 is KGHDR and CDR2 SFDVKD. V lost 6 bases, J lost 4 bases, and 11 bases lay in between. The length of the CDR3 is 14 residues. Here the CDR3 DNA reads TGTGCCACCAGTTCCGGGACGGGCACCGGGGAGCTGTTTTTT. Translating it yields CATSSGTGTGELFF.

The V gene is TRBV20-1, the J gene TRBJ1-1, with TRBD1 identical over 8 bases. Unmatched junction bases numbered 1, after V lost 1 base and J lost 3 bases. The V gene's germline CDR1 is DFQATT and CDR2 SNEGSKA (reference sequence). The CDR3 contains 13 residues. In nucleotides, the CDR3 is TGCAGTGCTAGAGTACAGGGGGACACTGAAGCTTTCTTT. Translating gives CSARVQGDTEAFF.

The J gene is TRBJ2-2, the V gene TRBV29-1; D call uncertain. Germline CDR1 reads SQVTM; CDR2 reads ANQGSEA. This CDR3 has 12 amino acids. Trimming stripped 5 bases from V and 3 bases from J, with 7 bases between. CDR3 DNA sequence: TGCAGCGTTAGGACGGACACCGGGGAGCTGTTTTTT. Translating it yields CSVRTDTGELFF.

The CDR3 DNA reads TGCGCCAGCAGCCCCCGACAGTCCTACGAGCAGTACTTC. Its protein is CASSPRQSYEQYF. V gene TRBV4-3 combines with J gene TRBJ2-7; the D gene is possibly TRBD1 (5 bases). V dropped 4 bases and J dropped 1 base, with 8 bases sitting between them. Looked up from germline, CDR1 is LGHNA and CDR2 is YSLEER. This CDR3 is built from 13 residues.

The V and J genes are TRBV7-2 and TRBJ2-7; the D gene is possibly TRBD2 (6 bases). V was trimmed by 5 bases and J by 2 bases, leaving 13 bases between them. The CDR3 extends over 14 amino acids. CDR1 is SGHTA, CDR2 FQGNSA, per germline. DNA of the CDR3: TGTGCCAGCAGCCCGGGACTGCACCCCTACGAGCAGTACTTC. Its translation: CASSPGLHPYEQYF.